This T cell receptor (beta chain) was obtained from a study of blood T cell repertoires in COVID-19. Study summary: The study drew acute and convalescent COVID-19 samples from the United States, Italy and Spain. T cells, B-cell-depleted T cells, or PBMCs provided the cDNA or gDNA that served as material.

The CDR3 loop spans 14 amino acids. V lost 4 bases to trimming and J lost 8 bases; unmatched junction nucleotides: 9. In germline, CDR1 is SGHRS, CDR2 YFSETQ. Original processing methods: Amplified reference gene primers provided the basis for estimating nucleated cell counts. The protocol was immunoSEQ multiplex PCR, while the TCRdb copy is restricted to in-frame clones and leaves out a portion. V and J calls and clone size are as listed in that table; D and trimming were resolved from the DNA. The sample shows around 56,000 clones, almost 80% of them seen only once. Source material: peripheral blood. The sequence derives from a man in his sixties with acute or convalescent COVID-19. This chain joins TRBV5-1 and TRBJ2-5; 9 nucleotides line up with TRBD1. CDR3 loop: CASSKTGGGVTQYF. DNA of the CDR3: TGCGCCAGCAGCAAGACAGGGGGAGGGGTCACCCAGTACTTC.